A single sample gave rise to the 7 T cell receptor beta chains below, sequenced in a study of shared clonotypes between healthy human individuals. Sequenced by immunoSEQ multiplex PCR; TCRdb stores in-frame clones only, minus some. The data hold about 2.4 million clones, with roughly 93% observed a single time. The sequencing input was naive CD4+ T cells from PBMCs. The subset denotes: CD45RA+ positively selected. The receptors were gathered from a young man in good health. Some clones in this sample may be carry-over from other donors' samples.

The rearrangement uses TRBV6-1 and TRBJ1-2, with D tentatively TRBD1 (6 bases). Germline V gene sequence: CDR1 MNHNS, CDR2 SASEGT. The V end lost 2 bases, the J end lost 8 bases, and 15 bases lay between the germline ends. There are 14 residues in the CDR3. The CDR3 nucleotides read TGTGCCAGCAGTGAACGGGGGGGCCAAGAGGGCTACACCTTC. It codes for CASSERGGQEGYTF.

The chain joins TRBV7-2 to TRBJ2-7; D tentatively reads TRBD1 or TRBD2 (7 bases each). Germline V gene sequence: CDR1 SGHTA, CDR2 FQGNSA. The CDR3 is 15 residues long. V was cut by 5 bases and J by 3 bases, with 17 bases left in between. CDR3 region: CASSPRGRELYEQYF. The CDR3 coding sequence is TGTGCCAGCAGCCCTAGGGGGCGGGAGCTCTACGAGCAGTACTTC.

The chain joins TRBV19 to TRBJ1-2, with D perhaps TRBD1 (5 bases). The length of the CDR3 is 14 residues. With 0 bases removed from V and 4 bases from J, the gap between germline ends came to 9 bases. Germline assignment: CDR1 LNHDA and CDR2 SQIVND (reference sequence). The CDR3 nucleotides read TGTGCCAGTAGTATAGATCGGGGCAGCTATGGCTACACCTTC. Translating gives CASSIDRGSYGYTF.

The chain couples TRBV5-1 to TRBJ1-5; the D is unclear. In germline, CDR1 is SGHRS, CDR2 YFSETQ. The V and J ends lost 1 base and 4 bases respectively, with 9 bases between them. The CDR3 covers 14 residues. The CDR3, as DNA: TGCGCCAGCAGCTTGTCGGGCCTTAATCAGCCCCAGCATTTT. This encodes CASSLSGLNQPQHF.

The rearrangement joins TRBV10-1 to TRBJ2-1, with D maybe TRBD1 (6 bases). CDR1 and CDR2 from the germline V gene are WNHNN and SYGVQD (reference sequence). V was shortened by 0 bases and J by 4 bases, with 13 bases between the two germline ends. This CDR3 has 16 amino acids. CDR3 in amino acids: CASSESPTGIYNEQFF. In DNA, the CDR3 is TGCGCCAGCAGTGAGTCCCCGACAGGAATATACAATGAGCAGTTCTTC.

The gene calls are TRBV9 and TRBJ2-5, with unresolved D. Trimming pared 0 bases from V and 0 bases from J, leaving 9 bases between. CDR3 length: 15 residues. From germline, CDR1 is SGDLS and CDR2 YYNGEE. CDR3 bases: TGTGCCAGCAGCGTAGGGACCCACAACCAAGAGACCCAGTACTTC. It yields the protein CASSVGTHNQETQYF. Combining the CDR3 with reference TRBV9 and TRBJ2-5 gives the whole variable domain DSGVTQTPKHLITATGQRVTLRCSPRSGDLSVYWYQQSLDQGLQFLIQYYNGEERAKGNILERFSAQQFPDLHSELNLSSLELGDSALYFCASSVGTHNQETQYFGPGTRLLVL.

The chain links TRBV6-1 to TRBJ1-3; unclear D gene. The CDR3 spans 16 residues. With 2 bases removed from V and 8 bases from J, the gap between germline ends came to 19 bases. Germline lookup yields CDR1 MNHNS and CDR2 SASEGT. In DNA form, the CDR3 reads TGTGCCAGCAGTGAATCTACCAGGCGGCCAGGAGACACCATATATTTT. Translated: CASSESTRRPGDTIYF.